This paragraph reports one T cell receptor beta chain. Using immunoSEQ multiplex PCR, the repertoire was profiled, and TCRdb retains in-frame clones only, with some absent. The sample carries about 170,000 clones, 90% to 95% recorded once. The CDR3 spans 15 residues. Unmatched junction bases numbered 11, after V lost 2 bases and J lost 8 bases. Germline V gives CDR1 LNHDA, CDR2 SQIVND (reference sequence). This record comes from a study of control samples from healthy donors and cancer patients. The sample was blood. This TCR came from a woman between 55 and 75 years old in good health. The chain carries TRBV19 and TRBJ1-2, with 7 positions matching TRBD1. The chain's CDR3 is CASSIIEGAPTGYTF. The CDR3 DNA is TGTGCCAGTAGTATAATAGAGGGGGCCCCGACGGGCTACACCTTC.